This T cell receptor (beta chain) was recorded in a study of cytomegalovirus exposure and HLA in healthy donors. The primer mix had 60 Vbeta and 13 Jbeta primers. This table comes from immunoSEQ multiplex PCR, and its TCRdb copy is limited to in-frame clones, with some not included. This table holds 120,000 to 150,000 clones, around 57% found once. Sequencing was carried out using PBMCs. The receptor's source is a male donor in good health and CMV-seronegative.

As DNA, the CDR3 is TGTGCCAGCGGCTCCGGGACATCCGGATACTATGGCTACACCTTC. Translated, it gives CASGSGTSGYYGYTF. This rearrangement joins TRBV7-9 to TRBJ1-2; D possibly corresponds to TRBD1 (6 bases). The CDR3 covers 15 residues. V was trimmed by 8 bases and J by 3 bases, leaving 19 bases between them. Germline values: CDR1 SEHNR, CDR2 FQNEAQ (reference sequence).